These 13 T cell receptor beta chains share one sample of origin, sequenced in a study of blood T cell repertoires in COVID-19. The repertoire was sequenced with immunoSEQ multiplex PCR; TCRdb's copy has only in-frame clones and lacks some. Here the sample spans roughly 160,000 clones, roughly 80% being singletons. Sequencing used peripheral blood. The receptors shown here come from a woman of 80 years or more with COVID-19, enrolled during active disease.

V gene TRBV28 combines with J gene TRBJ1-2, with 9 bases that match TRBD1. The CDR3 consists of 13 residues. Germline V lookup: CDR1 MDHEN, CDR2 SYDVKM. The V and J ends lost 2 bases and 6 bases, in that order; junction bases with no gene match: 1. CDR3 protein: CASSLTGGDGYTF. The CDR3 DNA follows: TGTGCCAGCAGTTTAACAGGGGGCGATGGCTACACCTTC.

This chain uses TRBV2 with TRBJ1-2, with a weak D call TRBD1 (5 bases). The CDR3 contains 12 residues. Germline V lookup: CDR1 SNHLY, CDR2 FYNNEI. Trimming removed 10 bases from V and 5 bases from J, with 14 bases in between. This CDR3 reads CATTLGGYGYTF. The CDR3 DNA sequence: TGTGCCACTACCCTGGGGGGATATGGCTACACCTTC. Drawing the rest from reference TRBV2 and TRBJ1-2, the complete variable domain is EPEVTQTPSHQVTQMGQEVILRCVPISNHLYFYWYRQILGQKVEFLVSFYNNEISEKSEIFDDQFSVERPDGSNFTLKIRSTKLEDSAMYFCATTLGGYGYTFGSGTRLTVV.

For the CDR3, the DNA is TGCGCCAGCAGTGAGTCTGGCCGTCAAGAGACCCAGTACTTC. Its protein product is CASSESGRQETQYF. The V gene is TRBV10-2, the J gene TRBJ2-5; D call uncertain. V lost 0 bases and J lost 2, with 7 bases in between. The CDR3 contains 14 residues. Germline CDR1 WSHSY, CDR2 SAAADI.

CDR3 in amino acids: CASSPGQGWPTGELFF. CDR3 DNA sequence: TGTGCCAGCAGTCCGGGACAGGGGTGGCCCACCGGGGAGCTGTTTTTT. The chain employs TRBV2 and TRBJ2-2, with 10 bases that match TRBD1. The V and J ends lost 5 bases and 4 bases, in that order; junction bases with no gene match: 7. Germline CDR1 and CDR2: SNHLY and FYNNEI. CDR3 size: 16 residues.

This clone was observed a handful of times. This sequence joins TRBV5-4 and TRBJ1-1; 7 nucleotides match TRBD1. The CDR3 length is 16 residues. The junction had 8 bases not matched to a gene; V was cut back by 0 bases and J by 3 bases. CDR1 is SGHNT and CDR2 is YYREEE in the germline V gene (reference sequence). This chain's CDR3 is CASSLAGGQPHTEAFF. DNA of the CDR3: TGTGCCAGCAGCTTGGCCGGGGGACAGCCCCACACTGAAGCTTTCTTT.

The chain employs TRBV2 and TRBJ2-3; 9 nucleotides line up with TRBD2. V was pared by 10 bases and J by 10 bases, with 15 bases of the junction left unmatched. This CDR3 has 14 residues. Germline V gene lookup returns CDR1 SNHLY and CDR2 FYNNEI. CDR3 sequence: CATRLAAATGAQYF. The CDR3 DNA reads as TGTGCCACCAGACTAGCGGCAGCCACAGGGGCGCAGTATTTT.

V is TRBV9 and J is TRBJ1-1; 11 positions match TRBD1. CDR1 SGDLS and CDR2 YYNGEE come from the germline V gene. There are 15 residues in the CDR3. The J segment lost 11 bases and the V segment lost 3 bases, leaving 12 bases of the junction unmatched. Written as DNA, the CDR3 is TGTGCCAGCAGCGCTTCGGGACAGGGGGTTCAGAGGGCTTTCTTT. It codes for CASSASGQGVQRAFF. Supplemented by reference TRBV9 and TRBJ1-1, the full variable domain reads DSGVTQTPKHLITATGQRVTLRCSPRSGDLSVYWYQQSLDQGLQFLIQYYNGEERAKGNILERFSAQQFPDLHSELNLSSLELGDSALYFCASSASGQGVQRAFFGQGTRLTVV.

V gene TRBV6-5 combines with J gene TRBJ1-1; D possibly corresponds to TRBD1 (5 bases). Trimming cost V 9 bases and J 4 bases, with 15 bases left between them. Germline lookup yields CDR1 MNHEY and CDR2 SVGAGI. The CDR3 totals 13 residues. CDR3 DNA: TGTGCCAGTAGGGACGGGGGTGCCACTGAAGCTTTCTTT. Amino acid sequence: CASRDGGATEAFF.

V and J are TRBV7-6 and TRBJ2-5, with D perhaps TRBD1 (5 bases). V was shortened by 1 base and J by 4 bases, with 13 bases between the two germline ends. CDR1 is SGHVS and CDR2 is FNYEAQ in the germline V gene. This CDR3 is built from 15 residues. DNA for the CDR3: TGTGCCAGCAGCTTAGGCCCGCAGGGCCCAGAGACCCAGTACTTC. This encodes CASSLGPQGPETQYF.

This chain connects TRBV18 to TRBJ2-1; TRBD2 aligns across 9 bases. CDR3 size: 14 residues. With V trimmed by 1 base and J by 7 bases, 2 bases remained unmatched. Germline CDR1 KGHSH, CDR2 LQKENI. CDR3 amino acids: CASSPRLAGNEQFF. The CDR3 DNA follows: TGTGCCAGCTCACCACGGCTAGCGGGAAATGAGCAGTTCTTC.

The chain uses TRBV3-1 (or the pseudogene TRBV3-2) and TRBJ2-1, with 7 nucleotides matching TRBD2. Germline trimming cut 4 bases from V and 8 bases from J; bases unmatched to any gene: 14. The CDR3 runs to 16 residues. Germline V gene data show CDR1 as LGHDT and CDR2 as YNNKEL (reference sequence). The CDR3 loop is CASSRHIGVAGDEQFF. Here the CDR3 DNA reads TGTGCCAGCAGCCGCCACATTGGGGTGGCGGGGGATGAGCAGTTCTTC.

The chain recombines TRBV7-3 with TRBJ2-1; 7 bases match TRBD2. The length of the CDR3 is 16 residues. Germline lookup yields CDR1 SGHTA and CDR2 FQGTGA. The V segment lost 0 bases and the J segment 3 bases; nucleotides outside the gene matches: 5. The CDR3 spells CASSLTAGRFYNEQFF. CDR3 in DNA: TGTGCCAGCAGCTTAACAGCGGGGAGATTCTACAATGAGCAGTTCTTC.

The rearrangement links TRBV3-1 (or the pseudogene TRBV3-2) to TRBJ1-3, with 9 bases fitting TRBD1. This CDR3 comprises 15 residues. With V trimmed by 1 base and J by 3 bases, 1 base remained unmatched. Germline CDR1 reads LGHDT; CDR2 reads YNNKEL (reference sequence). The CDR3 sequence is CASSQGTGVGNTIYF. The DNA for the CDR3 is TGTGCCAGCAGCCAAGGGACAGGGGTTGGAAACACCATATATTTT.